This TCR beta chain was sequenced in a study of control samples from healthy donors and cancer patients (TCRdb year 2020). A word on this clone: No antigen is known for it. There are no base qualities to consult, and no much larger clone falls within one base. The sample has other DNA sequences that encode this CDR3 too.

The V and J ends are trimmed by 4 bases and 2 bases, leaving 8 bases between them. The CDR1 and CDR2 encoded by the germline V gene (reference sequence) are SEHNR and FQNEAQ. From the cysteine through the phenylalanine, the CDR3 covers 13 amino acids. Only CDR3 DNA remains: 39 bases, in frame from the first base. Libraries were made using the immunoSEQ multiplex PCR assay. TCRdb limited this immuneACCESS table to in-frame rearrangements with V and J called. A share of clones is missing; checked studies link under half to unresolved V genes, and the rest is unexplained. Counted in this sample were 120,000 to 150,000 clones; approximately 94% of them appeared once. The leading ten clones occupy 5.8% of the sample.

This TCR was recovered from a man in his late teens or twenties in good health. Rearrangement joined TRBV7-9 to TRBJ1-1, with no confidently assigned D gene. Sequencing input: blood. The DNA sequence follows: TGTGCCAGCAGCTCTACGGGAAACACTGAAGCTTTCTTT. The translation is CASSSTGNTEAFF.